This T cell receptor (beta chain) came from a study of blood T cell repertoires in COVID-19. Profiling relied on immunoSEQ multiplex PCR, and the TCRdb table lists in-frame clones only, not all of them. The sample lists about 100,000 clones, over 80% occurring once. The CDR3 sequence is 16 residues long. Germline V gene data show CDR1 as MNHEY and CDR2 as SVGAGI. The V end was cut by 4 bases, the J end by 0 bases, with 13 bases between. In this sample, this clone turned up once. Sequenced input: peripheral blood. The sequence was obtained from a woman aged 70-85 years with acute or convalescent COVID-19. The rearrangement uses TRBV6-5 and TRBJ2-4, with D perhaps TRBD1 (6 bases). The CDR3 loop is CASSSGHSLAKNIQYF. The CDR3 nucleotides are TGTGCCAGCAGTTCGGGACATTCACTAGCCAAAAACATTCAGTACTTC.